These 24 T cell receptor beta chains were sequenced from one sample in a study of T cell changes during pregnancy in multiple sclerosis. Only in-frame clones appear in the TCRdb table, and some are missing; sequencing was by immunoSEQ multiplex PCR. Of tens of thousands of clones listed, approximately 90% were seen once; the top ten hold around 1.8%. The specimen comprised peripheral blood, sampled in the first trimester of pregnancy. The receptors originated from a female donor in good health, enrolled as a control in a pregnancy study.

CDR3 in DNA: TGTGCCAGCAGCTCCTCCGGGACAGGGCTCTATGGCTACACCTTC. Translating it yields CASSSSGTGLYGYTF. The J gene is TRBJ1-2, the V gene TRBV7-2; 9 bases fit TRBD1. The trim removed 4 bases at V and 4 bases at J, leaving 7 bases unmatched. The CDR3 runs to 15 residues. Germline V gene data show CDR1 as SGHTA and CDR2 as FQGNSA.

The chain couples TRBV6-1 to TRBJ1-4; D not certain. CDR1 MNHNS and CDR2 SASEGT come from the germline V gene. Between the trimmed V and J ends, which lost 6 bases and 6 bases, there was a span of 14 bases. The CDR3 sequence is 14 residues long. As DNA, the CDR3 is TGTGCCAGCAGGCCTACATTGAGGGATGAAAAACTGTTTTTT. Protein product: CASRPTLRDEKLFF.

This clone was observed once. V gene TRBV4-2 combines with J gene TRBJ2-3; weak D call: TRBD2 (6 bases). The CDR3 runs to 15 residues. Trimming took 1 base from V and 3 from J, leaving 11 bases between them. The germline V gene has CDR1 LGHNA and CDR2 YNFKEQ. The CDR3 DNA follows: TGTGCCAGCAGCCAAGGGACCGGGGGTACAGATACGCAGTATTTT. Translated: CASSQGTGGTDTQYF.

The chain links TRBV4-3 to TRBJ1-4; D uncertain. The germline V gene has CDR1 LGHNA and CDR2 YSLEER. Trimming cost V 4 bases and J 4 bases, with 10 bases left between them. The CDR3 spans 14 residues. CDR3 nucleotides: TGCGCCAGCAGCCTCGAGGTAGATAATGAAAAACTGTTTTTT. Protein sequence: CASSLEVDNEKLFF.

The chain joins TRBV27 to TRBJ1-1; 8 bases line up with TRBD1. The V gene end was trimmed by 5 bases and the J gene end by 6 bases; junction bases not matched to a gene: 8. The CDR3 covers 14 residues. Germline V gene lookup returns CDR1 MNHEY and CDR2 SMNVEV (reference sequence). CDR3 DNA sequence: TGTGCCAGCAGTCGGCCGGGACAGGTGTCTGAAGCTTTCTTT. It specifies CASSRPGQVSEAFF.

The CDR3 DNA follows: TGTGCCAGCAGCTTTTCGGGTCAGCCCCAGCATTTT. Amino acid sequence: CASSFSGQPQHF. The J gene is TRBJ1-5, the V gene TRBV7-9; D not resolved. V was shortened by 3 bases and J by 6 bases, with 6 bases between the two germline ends. Germline-derived CDR1 and CDR2 are SEHNR and FQNEAQ (reference sequence). CDR3 length: 12 residues.

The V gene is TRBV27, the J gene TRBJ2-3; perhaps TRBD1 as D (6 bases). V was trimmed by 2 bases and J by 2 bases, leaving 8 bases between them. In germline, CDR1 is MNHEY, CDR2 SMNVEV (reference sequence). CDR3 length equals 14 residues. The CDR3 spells CASSLGTYTDTQYF. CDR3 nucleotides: TGTGCCAGCAGTTTAGGGACATACACAGATACGCAGTATTTT.

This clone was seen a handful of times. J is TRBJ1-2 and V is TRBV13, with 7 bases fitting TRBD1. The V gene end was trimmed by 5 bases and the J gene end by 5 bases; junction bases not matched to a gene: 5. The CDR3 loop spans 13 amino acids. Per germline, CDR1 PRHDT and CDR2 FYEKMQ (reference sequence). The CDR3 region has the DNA TGTGCCAGCAGCCACAGGGGACTTTATGGCTACACCTTC. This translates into CASSHRGLYGYTF.

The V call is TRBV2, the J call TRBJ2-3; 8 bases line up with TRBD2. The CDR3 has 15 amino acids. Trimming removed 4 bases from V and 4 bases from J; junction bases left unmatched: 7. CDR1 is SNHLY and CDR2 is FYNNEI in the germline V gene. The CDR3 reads CASSGTSRLADTQYF. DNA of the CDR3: TGTGCCAGCAGTGGGACTAGCAGGTTGGCAGATACGCAGTATTTT.

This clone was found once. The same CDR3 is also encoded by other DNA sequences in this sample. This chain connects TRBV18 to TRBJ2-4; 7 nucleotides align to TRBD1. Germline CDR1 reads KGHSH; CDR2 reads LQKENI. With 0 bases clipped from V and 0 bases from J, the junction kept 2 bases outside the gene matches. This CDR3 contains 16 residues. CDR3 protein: CASSPPTGVAKNIQYF. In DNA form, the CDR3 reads TGTGCCAGCTCACCACCTACAGGGGTAGCCAAAAACATTCAGTACTTC.

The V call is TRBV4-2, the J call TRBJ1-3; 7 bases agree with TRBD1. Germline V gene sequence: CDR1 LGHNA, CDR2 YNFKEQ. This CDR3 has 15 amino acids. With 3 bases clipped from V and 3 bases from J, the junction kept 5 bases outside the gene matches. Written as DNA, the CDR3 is TGTGCCAGCAGCCATCGGACAGGAGATGGAAACACCATATATTTT. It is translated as CASSHRTGDGNTIYF.

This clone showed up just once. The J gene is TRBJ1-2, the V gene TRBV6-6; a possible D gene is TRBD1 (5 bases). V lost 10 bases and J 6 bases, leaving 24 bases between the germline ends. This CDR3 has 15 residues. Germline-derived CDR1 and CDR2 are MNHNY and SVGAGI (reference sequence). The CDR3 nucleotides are TGTGCCACCATGGACATGGGGCGTCGTTTGAATGGCTACACCTTC. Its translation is CATMDMGRRLNGYTF.

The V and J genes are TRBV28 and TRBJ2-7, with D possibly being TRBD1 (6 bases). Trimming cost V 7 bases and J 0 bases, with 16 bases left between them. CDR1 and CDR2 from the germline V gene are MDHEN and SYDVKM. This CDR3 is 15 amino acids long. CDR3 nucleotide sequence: TGTGCCAGCATCCTCCACATAGGGGGCTCCTACGAGCAGTACTTC. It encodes CASILHIGGSYEQYF. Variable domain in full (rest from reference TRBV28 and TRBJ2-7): DVKVTQSSRYLVKRTGEKVFLECVQDMDHENMFWYRQDPGLGLRLIYFSYDVKMKEKGDIPEGYSVSREKKERFSLILESASTNQTSMYLCASILHIGGSYEQYFGPGTRLTVT.

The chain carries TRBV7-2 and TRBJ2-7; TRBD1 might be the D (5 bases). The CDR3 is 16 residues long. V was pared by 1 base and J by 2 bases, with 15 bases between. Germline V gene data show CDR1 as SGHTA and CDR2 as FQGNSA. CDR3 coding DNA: TGTGCCAGCAGCTTAGGGGGCGCCCGTACCCCCTACGAGCAGTACTTC. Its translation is CASSLGGARTPYEQYF.

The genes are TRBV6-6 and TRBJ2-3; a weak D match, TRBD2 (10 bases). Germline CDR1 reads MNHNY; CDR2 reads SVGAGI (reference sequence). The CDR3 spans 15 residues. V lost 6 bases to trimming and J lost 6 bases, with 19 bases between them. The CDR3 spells CASRKLAGTGDTQYF. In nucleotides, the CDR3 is TGTGCCAGCAGAAAACTAGCGGGGACAGGGGATACGCAGTATTTT.

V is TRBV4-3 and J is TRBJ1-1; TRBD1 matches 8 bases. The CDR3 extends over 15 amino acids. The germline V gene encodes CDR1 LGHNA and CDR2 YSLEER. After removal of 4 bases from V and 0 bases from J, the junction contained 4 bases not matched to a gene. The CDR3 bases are TGCGCCAGCAGCCGGTCGGACAGGGTGAACACTGAAGCTTTCTTT. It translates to CASSRSDRVNTEAFF.

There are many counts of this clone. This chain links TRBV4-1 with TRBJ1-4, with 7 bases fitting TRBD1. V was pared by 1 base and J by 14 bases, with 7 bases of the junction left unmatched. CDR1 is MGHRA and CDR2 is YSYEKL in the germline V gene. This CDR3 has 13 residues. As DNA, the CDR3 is TGCGCCAGCAGCCAAGCTACTGACAGGGATCTGTTTTTT. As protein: CASSQATDRDLFF.

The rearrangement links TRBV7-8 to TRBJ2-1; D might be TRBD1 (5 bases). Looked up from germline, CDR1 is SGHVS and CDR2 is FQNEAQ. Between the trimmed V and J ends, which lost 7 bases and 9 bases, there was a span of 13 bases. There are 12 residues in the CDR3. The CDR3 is CASTQGVGEQFF. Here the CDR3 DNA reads TGTGCCAGCACCCAAGGGGTGGGTGAGCAGTTCTTC. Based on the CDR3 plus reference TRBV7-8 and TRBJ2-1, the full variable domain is GAGVSQSPRYKVAKRGQDVALRCDPISGHVSLFWYQQALGQGPEFLTYFQNEAQLDKSGLPSDRFFAERPEGSVSTLKIQRTQQEDSAVYLCASTQGVGEQFFGPGTRLTVL.

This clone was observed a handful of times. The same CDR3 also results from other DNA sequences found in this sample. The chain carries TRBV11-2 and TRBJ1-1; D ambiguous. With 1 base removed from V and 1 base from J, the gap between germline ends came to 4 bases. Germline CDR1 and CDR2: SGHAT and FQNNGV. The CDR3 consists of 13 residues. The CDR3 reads CASSLVRNTEAFF. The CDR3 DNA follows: TGTGCCAGCAGCTTAGTGAGGAACACTGAAGCTTTCTTT. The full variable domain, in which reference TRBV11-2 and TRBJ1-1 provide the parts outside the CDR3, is EAGVAQSPRYKIIEKRQSVAFWCNPISGHATLYWYQQILGQGPKLLIQFQNNGVVDDSQLPKDRFSAERLKGVDSTLKIQPAKLEDSAVYLCASSLVRNTEAFFGQGTRLTVV.

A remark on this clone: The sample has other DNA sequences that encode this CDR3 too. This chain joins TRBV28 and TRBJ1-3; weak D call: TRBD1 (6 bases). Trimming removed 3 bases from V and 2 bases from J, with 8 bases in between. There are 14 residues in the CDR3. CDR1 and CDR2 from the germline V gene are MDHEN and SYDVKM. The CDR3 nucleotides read TGTGCCAGCAGTTTGGCAGGGGCTGGAAACACCATATATTTT. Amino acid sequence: CASSLAGAGNTIYF.

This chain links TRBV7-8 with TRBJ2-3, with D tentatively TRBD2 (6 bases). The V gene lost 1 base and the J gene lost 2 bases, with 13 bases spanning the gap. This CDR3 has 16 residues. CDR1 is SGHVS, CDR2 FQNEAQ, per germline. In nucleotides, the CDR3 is TGTGCCAGCAGCTTAGGGAGCGGGTCCTACACAGATACGCAGTATTTT. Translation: CASSLGSGSYTDTQYF.

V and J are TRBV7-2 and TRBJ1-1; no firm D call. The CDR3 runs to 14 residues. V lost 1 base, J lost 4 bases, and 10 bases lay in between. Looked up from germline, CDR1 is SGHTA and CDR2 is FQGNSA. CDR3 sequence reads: CASSLVMGSTEAFF. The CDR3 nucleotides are TGTGCCAGCAGCTTAGTGATGGGGAGCACTGAAGCTTTCTTT.

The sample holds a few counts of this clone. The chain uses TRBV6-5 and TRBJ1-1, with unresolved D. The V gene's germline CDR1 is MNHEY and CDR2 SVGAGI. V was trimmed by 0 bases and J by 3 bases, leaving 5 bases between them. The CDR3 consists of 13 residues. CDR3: CASSYSSYTEAFF. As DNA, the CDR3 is TGTGCCAGCAGTTACTCGAGCTACACTGAAGCTTTCTTT.

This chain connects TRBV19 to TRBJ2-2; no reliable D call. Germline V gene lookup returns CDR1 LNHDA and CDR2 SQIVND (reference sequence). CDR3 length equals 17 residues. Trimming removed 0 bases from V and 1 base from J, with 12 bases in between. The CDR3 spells CASSIDHGRLNTGELFF. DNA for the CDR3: TGTGCCAGTAGTATAGATCACGGCAGGCTGAACACCGGGGAGCTGTTTTTT.